This T cell receptor beta chain was sequenced in a study of blood T cell repertoires in COVID-19. Study overall: T cells, B-cell-depleted T cells, or PBMCs supplied cDNA or gDNA.

Using immunoSEQ multiplex PCR, the repertoire was profiled, and TCRdb retains in-frame clones only, with some absent. The table has hundreds of thousands of clones, 75% to 90% seen once. Ages ranged from about 18 to 89 years, with residence in about two dozen US areas. The CDR3 contains 15 residues. Per the germline V gene, CDR1 is SNHLY and CDR2 is FYNNEI. With 4 bases removed from V and 5 bases from J, the gap between germline ends came to 14 bases. The table lists this clone with a few counts. This TCR derives from a man aged 30-40 years who had recovered from COVID-19. What was sequenced was PBMCs or T cells enriched from blood (not recorded which). The rearrangement uses TRBV2 and TRBJ2-2; weak D call: TRBD2 (5 bases). This CDR3 reads CASSGPTSGTGELFF. CDR3 nucleotide sequence: TGTGCCAGCAGTGGACCCACCTCGGGAACCGGGGAGCTGTTTTTT.